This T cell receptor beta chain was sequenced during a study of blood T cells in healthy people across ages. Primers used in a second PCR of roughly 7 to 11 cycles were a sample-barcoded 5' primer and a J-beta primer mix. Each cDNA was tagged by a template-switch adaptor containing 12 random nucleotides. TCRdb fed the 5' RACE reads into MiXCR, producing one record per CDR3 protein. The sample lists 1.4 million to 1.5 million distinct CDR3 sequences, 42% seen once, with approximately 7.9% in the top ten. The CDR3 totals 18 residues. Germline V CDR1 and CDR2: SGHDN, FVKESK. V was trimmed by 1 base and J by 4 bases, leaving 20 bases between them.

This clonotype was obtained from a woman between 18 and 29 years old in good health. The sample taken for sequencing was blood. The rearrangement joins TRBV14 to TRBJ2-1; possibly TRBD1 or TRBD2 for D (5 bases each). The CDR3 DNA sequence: TGTGCCAGCAGCCAAGGATCGACCTGGGACCAGGGATACAATGAGCAGTTCTTC. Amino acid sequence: CASSQGSTWDQGYNEQFF.